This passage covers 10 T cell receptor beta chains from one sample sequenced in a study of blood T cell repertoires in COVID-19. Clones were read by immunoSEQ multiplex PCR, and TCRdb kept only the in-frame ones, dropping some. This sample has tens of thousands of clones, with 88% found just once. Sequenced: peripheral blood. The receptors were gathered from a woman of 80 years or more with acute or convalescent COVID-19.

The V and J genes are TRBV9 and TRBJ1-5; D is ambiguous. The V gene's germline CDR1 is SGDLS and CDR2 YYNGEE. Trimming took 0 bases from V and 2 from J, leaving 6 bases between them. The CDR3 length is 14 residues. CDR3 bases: TGTGCCAGCAGCGTAGGTAGTGGCAATCAGCCCCAGCATTTT. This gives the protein CASSVGSGNQPQHF. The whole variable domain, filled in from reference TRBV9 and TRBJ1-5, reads DSGVTQTPKHLITATGQRVTLRCSPRSGDLSVYWYQQSLDQGLQFLIQYYNGEERAKGNILERFSAQQFPDLHSELNLSSLELGDSALYFCASSVGSGNQPQHFGDGTRLSIL.

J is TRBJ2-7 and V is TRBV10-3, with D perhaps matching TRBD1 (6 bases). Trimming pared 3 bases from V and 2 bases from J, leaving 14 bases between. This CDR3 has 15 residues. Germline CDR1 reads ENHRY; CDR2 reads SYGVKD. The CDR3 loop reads CAISDILDRTYEQYF. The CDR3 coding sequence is TGTGCCATCAGTGATATTCTGGACAGAACCTACGAGCAGTACTTC.

The CDR3 loop is CASRGPRSYLLTNEKLFF. CDR3 coding DNA: TGTGCCAGCAGGGGGCCGAGGTCCTATTTACTAACTAATGAAAAACTGTTTTTT. The V and J genes are TRBV2 and TRBJ1-4; tentatively, D is TRBD1 (5 bases). V was clipped by 6 bases and J by 1 base, with 21 bases between them. This CDR3 has 18 residues. Germline V lookup: CDR1 SNHLY, CDR2 FYNNEI.

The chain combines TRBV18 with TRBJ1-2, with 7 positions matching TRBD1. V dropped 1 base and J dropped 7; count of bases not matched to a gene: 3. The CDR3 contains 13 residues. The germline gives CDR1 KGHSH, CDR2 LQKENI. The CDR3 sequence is CASSPQGAGGYTF. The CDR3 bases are TGTGCCAGCTCACCACAGGGGGCTGGTGGCTACACCTTC.

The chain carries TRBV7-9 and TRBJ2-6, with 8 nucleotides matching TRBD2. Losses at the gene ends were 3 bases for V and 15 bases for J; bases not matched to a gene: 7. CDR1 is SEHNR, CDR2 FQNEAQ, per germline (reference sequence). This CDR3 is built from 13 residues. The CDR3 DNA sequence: TGTGCCAGCAGCTTCGACAGGCGGGAGGACCTGACTTTC. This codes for CASSFDRREDLTF.

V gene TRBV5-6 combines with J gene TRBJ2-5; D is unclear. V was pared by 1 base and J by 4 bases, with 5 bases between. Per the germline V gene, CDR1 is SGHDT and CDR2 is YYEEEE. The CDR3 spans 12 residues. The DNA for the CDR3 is TGTGCCAGCAGCTTGTATAGAGAGACCCAGTACTTC. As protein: CASSLYRETQYF. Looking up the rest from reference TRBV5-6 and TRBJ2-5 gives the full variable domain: DAGVTQSPTHLIKTRGQQVTLRCSPKSGHDTVSWYQQALGQGPQFIFQYYEEEERQRGNFPDRFSGHQFPNYSSELNVNALLLGDSALYLCASSLYRETQYFGPGTRLLVL.

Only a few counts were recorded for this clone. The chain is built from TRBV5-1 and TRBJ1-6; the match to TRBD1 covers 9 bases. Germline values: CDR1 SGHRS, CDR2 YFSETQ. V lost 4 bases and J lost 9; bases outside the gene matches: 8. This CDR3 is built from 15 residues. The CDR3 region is CASSVGQGGGSPLHF. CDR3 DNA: TGCGCCAGCAGCGTGGGACAGGGTGGGGGTTCACCCCTCCACTTT.

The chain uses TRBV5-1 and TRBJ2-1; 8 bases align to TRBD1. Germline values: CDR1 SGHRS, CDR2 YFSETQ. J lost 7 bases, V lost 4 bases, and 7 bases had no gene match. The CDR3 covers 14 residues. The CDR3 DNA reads TGCGCCAGCAGCGTGGCAGGGGGCAGGAATGAGCAGTTCTTC. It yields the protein CASSVAGGRNEQFF.

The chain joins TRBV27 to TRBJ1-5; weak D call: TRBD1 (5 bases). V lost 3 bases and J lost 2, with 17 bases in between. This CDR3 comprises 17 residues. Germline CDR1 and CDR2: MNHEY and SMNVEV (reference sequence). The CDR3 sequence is CASSFIAAGGGNQPQHF. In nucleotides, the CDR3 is TGTGCCAGCAGTTTCATCGCTGCGGGGGGAGGCAATCAGCCCCAGCATTTT.

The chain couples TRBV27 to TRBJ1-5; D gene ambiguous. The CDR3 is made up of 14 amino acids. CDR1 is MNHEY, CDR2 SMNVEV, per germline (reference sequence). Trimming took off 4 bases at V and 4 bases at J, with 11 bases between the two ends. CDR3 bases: TGTGCCAGCAGTTCGGACTTTTCTAATCAGCCCCAGCATTTT. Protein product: CASSSDFSNQPQHF.